Each of the 9 T cell receptor beta chains below was sequenced from the same sample in a study of T cell responses to AZD1222 COVID-19 vaccine. Here immunoSEQ multiplex PCR was the method, and the copy in TCRdb shows in-frame clones only, minus some. The profile shows 150,000 or so clones, roughly 90% of them singletons. Here the sequenced sample was peripheral blood, taken on day 0 of AZD1222 vaccination. These receptors came from an adult in good health.

CDR3 in DNA: TGCGCCATCCCGACAGGGAATTCACCCCTCCACTTT. It yields the protein CAIPTGNSPLHF. The chain employs TRBV5-1 and TRBJ1-6, with TRBD1 matching 7 bases. This CDR3 contains 12 residues. Germline values: CDR1 SGHRS, CDR2 YFSETQ. V dropped 9 bases and J dropped 7; count of bases not matched to a gene: 4.

The J gene is TRBJ2-2, the V gene TRBV5-8; D call uncertain. CDR3 length: 10 amino acids. Germline assignment: CDR1 SGHTS and CDR2 YDEGEE. V shed 5 bases and J shed 6 bases, with 2 bases lying between them. CDR3 sequence: CASRSGELFF. CDR3 bases: TGTGCCAGCAGGTCCGGGGAGCTGTTTTTT.

The chain joins TRBV7-9 to TRBJ1-2; D is undetermined. The CDR3 covers 13 residues. V was clipped by 5 bases and J by 8 bases, with 15 bases between them. CDR1 and CDR2 (germline): SEHNR, FQNEAQ (reference sequence). The CDR3 DNA is TGTGCCAGCAGCCGGACCGGGTCGCGCGGCTACACCTTC. It is translated as CASSRTGSRGYTF. The full variable domain, with the rest looked up from reference TRBV7-9 and TRBJ1-2, is DTGVSQNPRHKITKRGQNVTFRCDPISEHNRLYWYRQTLGQGPEFLTYFQNEAQLEKSRLLSDRFSAERPKGSFSTLEIQRTEQGDSAMYLCASSRTGSRGYTFGSGTRLTVV.

This rearrangement joins TRBV27 to TRBJ2-7, with D perhaps TRBD2 (5 bases). Germline CDR1 and CDR2: MNHEY and SMNVEV (reference sequence). The germline V and J ends were trimmed by 5 bases and 0 bases, with 14 bases remaining between them. This CDR3 has 15 amino acids. The CDR3 nucleotides are TGTGCCAGCAGTATGACGGGGTTAAGCTCCTACGAGCAGTACTTC. Protein product: CASSMTGLSSYEQYF.

The CDR3 coding sequence is TGTGCCAGCAGCGCACAGGGAAATGCGAATTCACCCCTCCACTTT. Translation: CASSAQGNANSPLHF. The chain uses TRBV9 and TRBJ1-6, with D maybe TRBD1 (6 bases). This CDR3 spans 15 amino acids. V lost 3 bases to trimming and J lost 7 bases, with 14 bases between them. Per the germline V gene, CDR1 is SGDLS and CDR2 is YYNGEE.

This chain connects TRBV12-5 to TRBJ2-3, with TRBD1 identical over 9 bases. The V gene end was trimmed by 5 bases and the J gene end by 2 bases; junction bases not matched to a gene: 14. The CDR3 has 18 residues. CDR1 and CDR2 from the germline V gene are LGHNT and FRNRAP. CDR3 in DNA: TGTGCTAGTGGTCCAGCAGCCCCCGGGACAGGGACCACAGATACGCAGTATTTT. It yields the protein CASGPAAPGTGTTDTQYF.

The chain is built from TRBV19 and TRBJ1-2; no definite D call. V was clipped by 0 bases and J by 4 bases, with 6 bases between them. Germline V CDR1 and CDR2: LNHDA, SQIVND (reference sequence). The CDR3 consists of 13 residues. Written as DNA, the CDR3 is TGTGCCAGTAGTATAGATCTCTCCTATGGCTACACCTTC. Residues: CASSIDLSYGYTF. Combining the CDR3 with reference TRBV19 and TRBJ1-2 gives the whole variable domain DGGITQSPKYLFRKEGQNVTLSCEQNLNHDAMYWYRQDPGQGLRLIYYSQIVNDFQKGDIAEGYSVSREKKESFPLTVTSAQKNPTAFYLCASSIDLSYGYTFGSGTRLTVV.

V and J are TRBV10-3 and TRBJ1-6; TRBD1 agrees at 7 bases. This CDR3 is built from 15 residues. From germline, CDR1 is ENHRY and CDR2 SYGVKD. J was trimmed by 5 bases and V by 2 bases; bases with no gene match: 3. CDR3 loop: CAISENQGDNSPLHF. CDR3 bases: TGTGCCATCAGTGAGAACCAGGGGGATAATTCACCCCTCCACTTT.

V gene TRBV11-3 combines with J gene TRBJ2-1; 8 bases fit TRBD2. V was pared by 5 bases and J by 0 bases, with 9 bases of the junction left unmatched. This CDR3 region has 17 residues. Germline V lookup: CDR1 SGHNT, CDR2 YENEEA. The CDR3 reads CASSPRGGLGSYNEQFF. The CDR3 bases are TGTGCCAGCAGCCCCAGAGGGGGACTAGGCTCCTACAATGAGCAGTTCTTC.